A selection of T cell receptor beta chains follows, all from one sample in a study of T cells in Graves' hyperthyroidism and ophthalmopathy. Using its own MiXCR run on the multiplex PCR reads, TCRdb lists one record per CDR3 protein. The sample includes under 700,000 distinct CDR3 sequences, 16% of them seen just once. The sequenced sample consisted of blood. The receptor set was obtained from a woman younger than 35 with Graves' hyperthyroidism. CDR3s include the opening cysteine and the closing phenylalanine or tryptophan.

v_call	cdr3_length	j_call	cdr3_aa
TRBV28	15	TRBJ1-1	CASSARQGAYTEAFF
TRBV20-1	18	TRBJ2-3	CSASYRLAGGWSADTQYF
TRBV7-9	13	TRBJ2-7	CASSLRQGLEQYF
TRBV5-1	15	TRBJ2-7	CASSYRGPSSYEQYF
TRBV19	14	TRBJ1-2	CASSNDRGAYGYTF
TRBV18	15	TRBJ1-3	CASSPDTLSGNTIYF
TRBV11-1	13	TRBJ1-2	CASSLEGGYGCTF
TRBV7-3	16	TRBJ1-3	CASSLGPPIAGNTIYF
TRBV20-1	17	TRBJ1-3	CSAAPLMSLLSGNTIYF
TRBV20-1	18	TRBJ1-5	CSALLEAGGKRGNQPQHF
TRBV2	14	TRBJ2-3	CANNRGYGTDTQYF
TRBV7-2	14	TRBJ2-7	CASSLEGGPGEQYF
TRBV2	17	TRBJ2-2	CASSGSSGRALTGGLFF
TRBV6-1	18	TRBJ2-7	CASKEGLAGGPGFYEQYF
TRBV7-9	15	TRBJ1-2	CASSPPGQGARGYTF
TRBV19	13	TRBJ1-1	CASSARDRVAAFF
TRBV6-1	13	TRBJ2-7	CASSVRQSYEQYF
TRBV7-6	15	TRBJ2-5	CASSPTGNLQETQYF
TRBV7-9	13	TRBJ2-7	CASSYREPYEQYF
TRBV3-1	13	TRBJ2-7	CASSRGPAYEQYF
TRBV6-2/TRBV6-3	18	TRBJ2-7	CASSHSPSGGLSSYEQYF
TRBV10-2	9	TRBJ2-7	CASRAEQYF
TRBV6-5	15	TRBJ2-2	CASSYSQGAGGELFF
TRBV2	13	TRBJ2-7	CASSGSTGVEQYF
TRBV20-1	16	TRBJ2-1	CSAPFGSIKAQDEQFF
TRBV7-9	15	TRBJ2-2	CASSPLGPSTGELFF
TRBV28	11	TRBJ2-1	CASSPQNEQFF